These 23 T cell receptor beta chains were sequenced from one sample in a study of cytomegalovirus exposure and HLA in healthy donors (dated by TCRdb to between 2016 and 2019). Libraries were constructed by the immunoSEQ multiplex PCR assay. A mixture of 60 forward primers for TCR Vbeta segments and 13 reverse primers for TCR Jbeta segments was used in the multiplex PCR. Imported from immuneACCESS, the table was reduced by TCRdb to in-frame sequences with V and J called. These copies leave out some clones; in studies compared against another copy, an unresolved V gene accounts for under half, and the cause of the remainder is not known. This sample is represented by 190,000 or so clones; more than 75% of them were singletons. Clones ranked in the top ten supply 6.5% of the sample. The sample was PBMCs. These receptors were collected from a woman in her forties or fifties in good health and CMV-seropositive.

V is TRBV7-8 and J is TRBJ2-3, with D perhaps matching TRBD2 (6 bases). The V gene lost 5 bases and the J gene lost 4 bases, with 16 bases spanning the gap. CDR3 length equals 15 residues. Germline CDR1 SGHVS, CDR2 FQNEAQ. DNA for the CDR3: TGTGCCAGCAGCCTTCGGGACTGGGGCGCAGATACGCAGTATTTT. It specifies CASSLRDWGADTQYF. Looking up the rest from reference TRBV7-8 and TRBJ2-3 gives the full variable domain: GAGVSQSPRYKVAKRGQDVALRCDPISGHVSLFWYQQALGQGPEFLTYFQNEAQLDKSGLPSDRFFAERPEGSVSTLKIQRTQQEDSAVYLCASSLRDWGADTQYFGPGTRLTVL.

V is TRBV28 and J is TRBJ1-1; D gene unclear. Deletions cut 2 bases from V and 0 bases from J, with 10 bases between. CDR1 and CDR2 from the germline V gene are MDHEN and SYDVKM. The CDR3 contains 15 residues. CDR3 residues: CASSLVSVMNTEAFF. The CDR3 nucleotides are TGTGCCAGCAGTTTAGTGTCGGTTATGAACACTGAAGCTTTCTTT.

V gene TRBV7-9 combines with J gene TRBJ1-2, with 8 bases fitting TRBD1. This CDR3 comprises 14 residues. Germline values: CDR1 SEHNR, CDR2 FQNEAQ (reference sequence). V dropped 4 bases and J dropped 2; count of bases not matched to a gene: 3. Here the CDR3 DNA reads TGTGCCAGCAGCTCGAGGACAGGGAACTATGGCTACACCTTC. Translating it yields CASSSRTGNYGYTF.

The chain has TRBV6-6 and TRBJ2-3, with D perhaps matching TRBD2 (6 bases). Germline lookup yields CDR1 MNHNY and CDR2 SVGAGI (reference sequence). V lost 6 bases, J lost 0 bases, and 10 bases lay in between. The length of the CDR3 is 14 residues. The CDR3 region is CASRVSGSTDTQYF. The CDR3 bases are TGTGCCAGCAGGGTTAGCGGTAGCACAGATACGCAGTATTTT.

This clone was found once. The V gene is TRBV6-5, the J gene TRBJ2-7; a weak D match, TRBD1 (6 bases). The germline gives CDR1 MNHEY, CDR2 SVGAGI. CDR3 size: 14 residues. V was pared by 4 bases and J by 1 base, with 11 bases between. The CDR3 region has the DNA TGTGCCAGCAGTTCAACAGGGTTATCCTACGAGCAGTACTTC. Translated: CASSSTGLSYEQYF.

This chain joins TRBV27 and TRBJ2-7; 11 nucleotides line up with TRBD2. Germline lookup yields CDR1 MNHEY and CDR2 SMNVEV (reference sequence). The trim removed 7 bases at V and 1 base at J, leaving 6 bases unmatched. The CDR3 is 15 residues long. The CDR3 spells CASTPTSGASYEQYF. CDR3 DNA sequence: TGTGCCAGCACTCCGACTAGCGGGGCTTCCTACGAGCAGTACTTC.

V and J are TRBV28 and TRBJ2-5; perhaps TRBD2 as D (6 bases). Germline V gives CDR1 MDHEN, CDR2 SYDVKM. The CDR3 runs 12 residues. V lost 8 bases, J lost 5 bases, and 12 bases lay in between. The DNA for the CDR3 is TGTGCCAGCCACGGAGGGCCGGAGACCCAGTACTTC. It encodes CASHGGPETQYF. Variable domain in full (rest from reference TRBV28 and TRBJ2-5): DVKVTQSSRYLVKRTGEKVFLECVQDMDHENMFWYRQDPGLGLRLIYFSYDVKMKEKGDIPEGYSVSREKKERFSLILESASTNQTSMYLCASHGGPETQYFGPGTRLLVL.

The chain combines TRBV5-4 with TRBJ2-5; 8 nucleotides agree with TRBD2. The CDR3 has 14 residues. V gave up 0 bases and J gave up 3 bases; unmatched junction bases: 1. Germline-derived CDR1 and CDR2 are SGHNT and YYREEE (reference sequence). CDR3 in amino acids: CASSLDGREETQYF. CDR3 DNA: TGTGCCAGCAGCTTGGACGGGAGGGAAGAGACCCAGTACTTC.

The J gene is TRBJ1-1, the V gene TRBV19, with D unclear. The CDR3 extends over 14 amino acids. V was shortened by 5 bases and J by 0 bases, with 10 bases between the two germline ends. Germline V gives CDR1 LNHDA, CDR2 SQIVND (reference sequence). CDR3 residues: CASSFGPLNTEAFF. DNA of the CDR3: TGTGCCAGTAGTTTCGGTCCGTTGAACACTGAAGCTTTCTTT.

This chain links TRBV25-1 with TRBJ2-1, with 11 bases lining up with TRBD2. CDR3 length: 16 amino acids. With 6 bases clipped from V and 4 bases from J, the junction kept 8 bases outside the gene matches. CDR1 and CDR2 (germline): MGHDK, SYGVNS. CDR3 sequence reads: CASRGTSGSWYNEQFF. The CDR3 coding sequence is TGTGCCAGCAGGGGAACTAGCGGGAGTTGGTACAATGAGCAGTTCTTC.

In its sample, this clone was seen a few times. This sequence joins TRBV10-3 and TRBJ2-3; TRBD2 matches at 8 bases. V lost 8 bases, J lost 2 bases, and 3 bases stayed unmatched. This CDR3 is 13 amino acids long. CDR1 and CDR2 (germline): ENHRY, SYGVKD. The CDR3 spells CAIQAGVTDTQYF. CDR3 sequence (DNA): TGTGCCATCCAAGCGGGAGTCACAGATACGCAGTATTTT.

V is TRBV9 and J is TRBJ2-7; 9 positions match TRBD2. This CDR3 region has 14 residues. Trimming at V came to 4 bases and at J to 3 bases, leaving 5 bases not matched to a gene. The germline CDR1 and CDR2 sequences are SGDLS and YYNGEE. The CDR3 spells CASSPTTSGYEQYF. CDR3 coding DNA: TGTGCCAGCAGCCCGACGACTAGCGGCTACGAGCAGTACTTC.

The CDR3 DNA reads TGTGCCAGCAGCTTCCGAACCGGGACAGCCGCGAACACTGAAGCTTTCTTT. Translated, it gives CASSFRTGTAANTEAFF. The rearrangement links TRBV7-8 to TRBJ1-1, with TRBD1 identical over 7 bases. Germline lookup yields CDR1 SGHVS and CDR2 FQNEAQ. CDR3 length: 17 residues. V lost 3 bases and J lost 1; bases outside the gene matches: 11.

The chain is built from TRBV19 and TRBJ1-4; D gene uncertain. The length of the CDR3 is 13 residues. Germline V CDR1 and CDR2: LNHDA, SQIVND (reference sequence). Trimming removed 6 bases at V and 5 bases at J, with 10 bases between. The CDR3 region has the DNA TGTGCCAGTAGAAGAGGTCTGAATGAAAAACTGTTTTTT. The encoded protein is CASRRGLNEKLFF.

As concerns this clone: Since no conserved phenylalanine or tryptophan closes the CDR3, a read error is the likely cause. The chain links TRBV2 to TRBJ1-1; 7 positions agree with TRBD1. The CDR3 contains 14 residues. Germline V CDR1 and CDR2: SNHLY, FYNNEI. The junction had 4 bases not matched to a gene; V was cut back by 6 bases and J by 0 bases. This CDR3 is CASRGTVLNTEAFL. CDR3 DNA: TGTGCCAGCAGAGGGACAGTGCTGAACACTGAAGCTTTCCTT.

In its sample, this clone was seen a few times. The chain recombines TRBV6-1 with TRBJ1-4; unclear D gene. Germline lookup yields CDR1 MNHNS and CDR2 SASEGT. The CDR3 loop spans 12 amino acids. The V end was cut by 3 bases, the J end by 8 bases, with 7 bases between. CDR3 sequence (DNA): TGTGCCAGCAGTGACAGGATGGAAAAACTGTTTTTT. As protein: CASSDRMEKLFF.

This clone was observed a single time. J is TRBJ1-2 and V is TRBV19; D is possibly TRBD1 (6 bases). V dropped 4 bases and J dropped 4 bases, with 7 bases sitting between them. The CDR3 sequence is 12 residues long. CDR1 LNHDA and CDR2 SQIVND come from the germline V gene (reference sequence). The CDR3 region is CASSKQGYGYTF. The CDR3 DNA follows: TGTGCCAGTAGTAAACAGGGCTATGGCTACACCTTC.

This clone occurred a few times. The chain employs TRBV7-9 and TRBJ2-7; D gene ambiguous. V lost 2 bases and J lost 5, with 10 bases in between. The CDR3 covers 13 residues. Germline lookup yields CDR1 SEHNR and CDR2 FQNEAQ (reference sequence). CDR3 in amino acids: CASSLLGGNEQYF. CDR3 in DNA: TGTGCCAGCAGCTTACTTGGCGGAAACGAGCAGTACTTC. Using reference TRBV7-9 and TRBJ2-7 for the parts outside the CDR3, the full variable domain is DTGVSQNPRHKITKRGQNVTFRCDPISEHNRLYWYRQTLGQGPEFLTYFQNEAQLEKSRLLSDRFSAERPKGSFSTLEIQRTEQGDSAMYLCASSLLGGNEQYFGPGTRLTVT.

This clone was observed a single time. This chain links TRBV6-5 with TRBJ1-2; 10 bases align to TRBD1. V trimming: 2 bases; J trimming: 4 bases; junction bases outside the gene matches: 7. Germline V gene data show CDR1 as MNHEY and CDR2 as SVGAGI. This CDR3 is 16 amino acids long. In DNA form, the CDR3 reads TGTGCCAGCAGTTACCGGGACAGGGGTTTCGGCTATGGCTACACCTTC. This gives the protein CASSYRDRGFGYGYTF.

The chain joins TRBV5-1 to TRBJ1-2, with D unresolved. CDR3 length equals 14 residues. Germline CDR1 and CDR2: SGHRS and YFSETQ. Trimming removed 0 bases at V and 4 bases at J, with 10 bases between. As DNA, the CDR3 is TGCGCCAGCAGCTTGGACCCAACTAGCTATGGCTACACCTTC. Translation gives CASSLDPTSYGYTF. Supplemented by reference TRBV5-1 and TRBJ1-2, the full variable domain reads KAGVTQTPRYLIKTRGQQVTLSCSPISGHRSVSWYQQTPGQGLQFLFEYFSETQRNKGNFPGRFSGRQFSNSRSEMNVSTLELGDSALYLCASSLDPTSYGYTFGSGTRLTVV.

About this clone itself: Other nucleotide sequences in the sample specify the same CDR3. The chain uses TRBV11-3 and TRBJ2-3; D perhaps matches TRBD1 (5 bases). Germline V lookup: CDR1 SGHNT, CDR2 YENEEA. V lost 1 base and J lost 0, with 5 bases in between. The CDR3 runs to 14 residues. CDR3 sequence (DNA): TGTGCCAGCAGCTTAGGACAGAGCACAGATACGCAGTATTTT. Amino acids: CASSLGQSTDTQYF.

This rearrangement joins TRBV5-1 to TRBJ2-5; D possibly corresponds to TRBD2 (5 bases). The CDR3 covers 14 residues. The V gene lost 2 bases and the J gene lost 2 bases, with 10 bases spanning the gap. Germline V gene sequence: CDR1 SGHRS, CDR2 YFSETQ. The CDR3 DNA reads TGCGCCAGCAGCTTCGGAGCGGCACAAGAGACCCAGTACTTC. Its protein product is CASSFGAAQETQYF.

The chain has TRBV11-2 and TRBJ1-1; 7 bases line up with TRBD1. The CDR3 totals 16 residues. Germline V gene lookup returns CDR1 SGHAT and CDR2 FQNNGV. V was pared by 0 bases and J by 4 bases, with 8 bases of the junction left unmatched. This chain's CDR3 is CASSLDGARGFTEAFF. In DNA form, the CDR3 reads TGTGCCAGCAGCTTAGATGGGGCCAGGGGGTTCACTGAAGCTTTCTTT.